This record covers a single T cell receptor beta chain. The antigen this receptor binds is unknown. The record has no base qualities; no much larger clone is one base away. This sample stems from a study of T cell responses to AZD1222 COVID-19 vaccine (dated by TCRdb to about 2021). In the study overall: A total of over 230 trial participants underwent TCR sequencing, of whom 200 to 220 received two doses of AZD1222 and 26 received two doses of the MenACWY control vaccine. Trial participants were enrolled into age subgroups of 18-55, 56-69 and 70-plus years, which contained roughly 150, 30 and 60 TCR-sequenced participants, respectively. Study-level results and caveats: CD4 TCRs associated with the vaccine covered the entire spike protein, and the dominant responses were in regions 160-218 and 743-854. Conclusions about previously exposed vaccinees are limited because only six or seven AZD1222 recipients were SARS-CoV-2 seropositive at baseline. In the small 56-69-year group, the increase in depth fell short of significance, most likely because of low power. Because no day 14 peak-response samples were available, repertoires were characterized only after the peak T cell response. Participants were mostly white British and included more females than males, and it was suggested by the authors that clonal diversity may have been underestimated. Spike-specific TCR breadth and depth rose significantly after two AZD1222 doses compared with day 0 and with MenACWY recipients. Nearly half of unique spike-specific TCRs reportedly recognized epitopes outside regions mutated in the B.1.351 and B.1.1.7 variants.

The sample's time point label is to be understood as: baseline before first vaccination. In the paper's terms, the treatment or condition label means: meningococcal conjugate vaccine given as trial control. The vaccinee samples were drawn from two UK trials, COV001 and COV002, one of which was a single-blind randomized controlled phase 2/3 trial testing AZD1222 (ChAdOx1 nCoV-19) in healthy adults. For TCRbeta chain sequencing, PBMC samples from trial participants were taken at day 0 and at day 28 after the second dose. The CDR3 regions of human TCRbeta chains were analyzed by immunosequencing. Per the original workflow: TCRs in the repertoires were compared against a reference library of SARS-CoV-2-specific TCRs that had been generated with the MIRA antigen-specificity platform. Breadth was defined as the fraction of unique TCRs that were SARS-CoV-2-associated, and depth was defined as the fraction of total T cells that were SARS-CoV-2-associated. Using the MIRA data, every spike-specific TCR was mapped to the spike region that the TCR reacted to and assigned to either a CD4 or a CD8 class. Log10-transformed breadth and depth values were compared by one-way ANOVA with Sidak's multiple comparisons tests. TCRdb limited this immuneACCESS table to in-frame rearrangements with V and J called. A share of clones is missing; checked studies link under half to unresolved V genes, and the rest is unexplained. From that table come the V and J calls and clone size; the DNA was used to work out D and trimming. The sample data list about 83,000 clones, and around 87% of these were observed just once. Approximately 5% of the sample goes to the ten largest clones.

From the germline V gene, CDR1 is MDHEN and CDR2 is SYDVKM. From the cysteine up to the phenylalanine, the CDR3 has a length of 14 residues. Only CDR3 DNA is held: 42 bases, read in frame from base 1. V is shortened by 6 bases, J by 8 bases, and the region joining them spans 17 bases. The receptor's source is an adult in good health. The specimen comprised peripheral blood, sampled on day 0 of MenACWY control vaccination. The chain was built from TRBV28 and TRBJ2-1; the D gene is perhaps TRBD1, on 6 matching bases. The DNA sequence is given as TGTGCCAGCAGACCAAACATTGAGGGGGATGAGCAGTTCTTC. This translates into CASRPNIEGDEQFF.